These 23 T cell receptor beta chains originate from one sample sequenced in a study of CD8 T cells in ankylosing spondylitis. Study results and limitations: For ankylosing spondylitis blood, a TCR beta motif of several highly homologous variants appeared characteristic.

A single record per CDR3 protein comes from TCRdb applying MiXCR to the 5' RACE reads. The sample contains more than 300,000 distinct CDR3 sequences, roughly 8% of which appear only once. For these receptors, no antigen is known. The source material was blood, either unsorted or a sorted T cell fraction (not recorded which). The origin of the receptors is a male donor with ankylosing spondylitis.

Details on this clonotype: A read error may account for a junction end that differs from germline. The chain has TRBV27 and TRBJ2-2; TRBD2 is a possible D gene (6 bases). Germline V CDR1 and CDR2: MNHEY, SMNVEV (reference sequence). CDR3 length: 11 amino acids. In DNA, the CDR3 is TGTGCCAGCAGGACCGGGACTCCAAACCTTTTT. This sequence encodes CASRTGTPNLF.

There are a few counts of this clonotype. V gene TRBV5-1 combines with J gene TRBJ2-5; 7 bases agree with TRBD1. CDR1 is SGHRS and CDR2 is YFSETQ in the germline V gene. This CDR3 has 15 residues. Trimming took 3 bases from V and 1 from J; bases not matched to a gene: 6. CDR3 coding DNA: TGCGCCAGCAGCTCCGGGACAGATTTCCAAGAGACCCAGTACTTC. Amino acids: CASSSGTDFQETQYF.

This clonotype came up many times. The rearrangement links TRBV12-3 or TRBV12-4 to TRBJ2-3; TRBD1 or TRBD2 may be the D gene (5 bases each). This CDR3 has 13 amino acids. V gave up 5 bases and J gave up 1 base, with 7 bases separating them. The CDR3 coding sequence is TGTGCCAGCAGTCCGGGGCGCACAGATACGCAGTATTTT. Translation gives CASSPGRTDTQYF.

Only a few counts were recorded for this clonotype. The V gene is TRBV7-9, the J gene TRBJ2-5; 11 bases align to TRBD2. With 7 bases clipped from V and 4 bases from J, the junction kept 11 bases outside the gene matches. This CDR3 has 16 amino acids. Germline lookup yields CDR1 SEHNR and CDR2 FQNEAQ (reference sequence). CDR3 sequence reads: CASTPPGLAAGETQYF. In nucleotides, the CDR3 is TGTGCCAGCACCCCTCCGGGACTAGCGGCAGGAGAGACCCAGTACTTC. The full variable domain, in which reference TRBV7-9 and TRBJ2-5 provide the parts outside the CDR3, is DTGVSQNPRHKITKRGQNVTFRCDPISEHNRLYWYRQTLGQGPEFLTYFQNEAQLEKSRLLSDRFSAERPKGSFSTLEIQRTEQGDSAMYLCASTPPGLAAGETQYFGPGTRLLVL.

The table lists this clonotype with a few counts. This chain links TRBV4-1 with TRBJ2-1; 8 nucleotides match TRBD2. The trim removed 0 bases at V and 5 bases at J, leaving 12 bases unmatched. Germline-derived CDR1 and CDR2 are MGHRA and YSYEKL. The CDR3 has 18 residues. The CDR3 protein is CASSQESLAGSTDNEQFF. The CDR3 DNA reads TGCGCCAGCAGCCAAGAATCCCTAGCGGGTAGTACGGACAATGAGCAGTTCTTC.

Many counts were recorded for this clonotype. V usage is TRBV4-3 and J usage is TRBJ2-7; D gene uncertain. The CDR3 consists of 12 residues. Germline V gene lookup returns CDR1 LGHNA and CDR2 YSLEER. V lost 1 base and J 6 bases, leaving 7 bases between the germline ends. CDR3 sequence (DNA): TGCGCCAGCAGCCAAGGTCTTGGCGAGCAGTACTTC. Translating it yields CASSQGLGEQYF.

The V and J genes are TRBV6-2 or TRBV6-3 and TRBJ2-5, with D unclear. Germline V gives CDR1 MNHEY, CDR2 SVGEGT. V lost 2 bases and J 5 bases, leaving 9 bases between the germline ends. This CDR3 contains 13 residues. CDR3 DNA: TGTGCCAGCAGTTACGCCGTTGGGGAGACCCAGTACTTC. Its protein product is CASSYAVGETQYF.

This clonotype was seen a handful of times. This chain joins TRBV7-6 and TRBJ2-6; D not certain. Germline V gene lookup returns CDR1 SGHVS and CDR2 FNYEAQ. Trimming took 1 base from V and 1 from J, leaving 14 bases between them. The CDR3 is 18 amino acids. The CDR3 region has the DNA TGTGCCAGCAGCTTAGAGGCTATGCTGGATTCTGGGGCCAACGTCCTGACTTTC. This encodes CASSLEAMLDSGANVLTF.

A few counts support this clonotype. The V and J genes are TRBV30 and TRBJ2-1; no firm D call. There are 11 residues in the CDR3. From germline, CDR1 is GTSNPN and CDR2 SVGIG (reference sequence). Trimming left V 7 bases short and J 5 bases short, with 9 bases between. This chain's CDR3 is CALGQNNEQFF. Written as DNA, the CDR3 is TGTGCCTTGGGCCAAAACAATGAGCAGTTCTTC.

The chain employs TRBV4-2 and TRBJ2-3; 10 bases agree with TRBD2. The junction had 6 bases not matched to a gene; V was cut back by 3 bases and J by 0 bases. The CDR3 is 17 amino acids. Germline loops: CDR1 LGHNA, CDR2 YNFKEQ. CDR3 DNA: TGTGCCAGCAGCCACGGTCTAGCGGGGGCTAGCACAGATACGCAGTATTTT. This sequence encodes CASSHGLAGASTDTQYF.

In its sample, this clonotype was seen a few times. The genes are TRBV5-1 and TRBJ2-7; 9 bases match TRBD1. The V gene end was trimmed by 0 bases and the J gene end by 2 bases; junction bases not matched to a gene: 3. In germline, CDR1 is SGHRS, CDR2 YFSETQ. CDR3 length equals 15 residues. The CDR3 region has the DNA TGCGCCAGCAGCTTGGGGGGGACAGGGCCCTACGAGCAGTACTTC. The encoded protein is CASSLGGTGPYEQYF. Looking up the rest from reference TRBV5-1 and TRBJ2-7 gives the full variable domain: KAGVTQTPRYLIKTRGQQVTLSCSPISGHRSVSWYQQTPGQGLQFLFEYFSETQRNKGNFPGRFSGRQFSNSRSEMNVSTLELGDSALYLCASSLGGTGPYEQYFGPGTRLTVT.

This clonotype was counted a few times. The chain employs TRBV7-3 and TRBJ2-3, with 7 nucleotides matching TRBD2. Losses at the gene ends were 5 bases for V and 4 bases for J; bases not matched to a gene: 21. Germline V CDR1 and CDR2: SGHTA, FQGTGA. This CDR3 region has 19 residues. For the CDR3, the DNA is TGTGCCAGCAGCGCCACACCCGACGGGAGGACTTTAATCGCAGATACGCAGTATTTT. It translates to CASSATPDGRTLIADTQYF. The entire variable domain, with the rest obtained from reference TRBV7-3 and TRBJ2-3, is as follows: GAGVSQTPSNKVTEKGKYVELRCDPISGHTALYWYRQSLGQGPEFLIYFQGTGAADDSGLPNDRFFAVRPEGSVSTLKIQRTERGDSAVYLCASSATPDGRTLIADTQYFGPGTRLTVL.

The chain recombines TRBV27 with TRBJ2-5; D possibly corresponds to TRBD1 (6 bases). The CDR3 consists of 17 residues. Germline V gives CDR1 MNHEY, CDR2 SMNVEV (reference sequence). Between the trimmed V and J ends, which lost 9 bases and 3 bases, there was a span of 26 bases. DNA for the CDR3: TGTGCCAGACAATTCCCTCTCCTACACAGGGTTAAAGAGACCCAGTACTTC. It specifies CARQFPLLHRVKETQYF.

The CDR3 DNA reads as TGTGCCAGCACCACTAGCGTTAGCTCCTACGAGCAGTACTTC. Amino acid sequence: CASTTSVSSYEQYF. The chain employs TRBV27 and TRBJ2-7, with 7 nucleotides matching TRBD2. The germline CDR1 and CDR2 sequences are MNHEY and SMNVEV (reference sequence). The CDR3 loop spans 14 amino acids. J lost 0 bases, V lost 7 bases, and 6 bases had no gene match.

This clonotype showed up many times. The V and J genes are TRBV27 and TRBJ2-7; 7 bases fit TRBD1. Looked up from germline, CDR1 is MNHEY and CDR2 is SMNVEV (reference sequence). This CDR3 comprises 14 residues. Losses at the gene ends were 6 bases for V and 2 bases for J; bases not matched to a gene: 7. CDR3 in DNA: TGTGCCAGCAGCTCAGGGACAGAAGCCTACGAGCAGTACTTC. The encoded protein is CASSSGTEAYEQYF.

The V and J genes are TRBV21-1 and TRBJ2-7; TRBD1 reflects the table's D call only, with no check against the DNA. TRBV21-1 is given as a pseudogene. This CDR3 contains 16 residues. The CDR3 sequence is CASSPPSGGHYYEQYF. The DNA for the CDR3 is TGTGCCAGCAGCCCCCCCTCCGGGGGACATTACTACGAGCAGTACTTC.

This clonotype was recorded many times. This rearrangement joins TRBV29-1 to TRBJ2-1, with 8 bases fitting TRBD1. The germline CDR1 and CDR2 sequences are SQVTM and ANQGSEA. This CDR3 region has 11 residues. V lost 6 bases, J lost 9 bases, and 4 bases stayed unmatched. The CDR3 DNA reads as TGCAGCGTGCACACAGGGGGTGAGCAGTTCTTC. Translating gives CSVHTGGEQFF.

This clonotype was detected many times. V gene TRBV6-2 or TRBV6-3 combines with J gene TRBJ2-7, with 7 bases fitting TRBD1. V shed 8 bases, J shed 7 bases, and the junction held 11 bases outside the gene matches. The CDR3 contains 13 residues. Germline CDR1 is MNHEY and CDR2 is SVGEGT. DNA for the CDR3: TGTGCCAGCCGAAAGGGACAGCCTGATGAGCAGTACTTC. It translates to CASRKGQPDEQYF.

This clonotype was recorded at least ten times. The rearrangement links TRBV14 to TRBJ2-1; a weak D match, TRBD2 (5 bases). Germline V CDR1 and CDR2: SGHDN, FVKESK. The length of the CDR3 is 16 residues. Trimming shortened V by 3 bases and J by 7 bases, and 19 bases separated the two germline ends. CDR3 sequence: CASSHGLGGFANEQFF. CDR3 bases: TGTGCCAGCAGCCATGGTCTAGGAGGTTTTGCGAATGAGCAGTTCTTC.

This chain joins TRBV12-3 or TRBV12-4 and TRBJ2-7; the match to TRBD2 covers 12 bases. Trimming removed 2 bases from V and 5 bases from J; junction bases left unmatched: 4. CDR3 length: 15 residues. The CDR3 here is CASSLLAGGRHEQYF. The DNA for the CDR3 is TGTGCCAGCAGTTTACTAGCGGGAGGGCGTCACGAGCAGTACTTC.

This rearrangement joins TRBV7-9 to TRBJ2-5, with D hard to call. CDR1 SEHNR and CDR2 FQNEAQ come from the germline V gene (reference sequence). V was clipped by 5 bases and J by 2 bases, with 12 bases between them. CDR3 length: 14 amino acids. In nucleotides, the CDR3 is TGTGCCAGCAGCCCACTGGACGAACAAGAGACCCAGTACTTC. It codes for CASSPLDEQETQYF. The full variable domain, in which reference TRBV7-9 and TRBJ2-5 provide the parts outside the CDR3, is DTGVSQNPRHKITKRGQNVTFRCDPISEHNRLYWYRQTLGQGPEFLTYFQNEAQLEKSRLLSDRFSAERPKGSFSTLEIQRTEQGDSAMYLCASSPLDEQETQYFGPGTRLLVL.

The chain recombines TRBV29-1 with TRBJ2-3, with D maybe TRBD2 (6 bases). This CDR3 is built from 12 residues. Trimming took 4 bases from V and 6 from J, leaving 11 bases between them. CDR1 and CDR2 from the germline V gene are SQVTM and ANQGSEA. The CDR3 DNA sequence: TGCAGCGTTGGGGCCGCGGGGGATACGCAGTATTTT. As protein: CSVGAAGDTQYF.

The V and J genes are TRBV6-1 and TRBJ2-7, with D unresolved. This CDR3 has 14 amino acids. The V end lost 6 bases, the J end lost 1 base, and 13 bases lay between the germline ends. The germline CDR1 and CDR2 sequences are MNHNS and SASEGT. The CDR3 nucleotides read TGTGCCAGCAGGGCTCTAGGCAGGTCCTACGAGCAGTACTTC. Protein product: CASRALGRSYEQYF.